A selection of T cell receptor beta chains follows, all from one sample in a study of a mutant IDH1 vaccine in newly diagnosed glioma. Sequencing was performed with immunoSEQ multiplex PCR; in TCRdb, only in-frame clones are kept and a portion is missing. The table lists some 71,000 clones, 70% to 90% of them singletons, with approximately 2% in the top ten. These receptors' antigens are unknown. Sequences were derived from PBMCs, sampled from a glioma patient whose treatment included an IDH1 peptide vaccine. The receptors come from a man aged 30 to 45 with glioma. CDR3s include the opening cysteine and the closing phenylalanine or tryptophan. Each record gives: clone size, V gene, CDR3 length, J gene, D gene, CDR3 DNA, CDR3 protein. D genes are given only for firm matches. Not all rows give a size; the values are once, few, many and, for expanded clones, a class.

clone size: .; V gene: TRBV15; CDR3 length: 14; J gene: TRBJ2-7; D gene: .; CDR3 DNA: TGTGCCACCAGCCCTGGGGACGGTTCCTACGAGCAGTACTTC; CDR3 protein: CATSPGDGSYEQYF
clone size: .; V gene: TRBV5-1; CDR3 length: 15; J gene: TRBJ1-2; D gene: .; CDR3 DNA: TGCGCCAGCAGCTTGGAACCGGGGTCAAACTATGGCTACACCTTC; CDR3 protein: CASSLEPGSNYGYTF
clone size: .; V gene: TRBV30; CDR3 length: 13; J gene: TRBJ2-5; D gene: .; CDR3 DNA: TGTGCCTGGAGTCGGCAGGTACTGGAGACCCAGTACTTC; CDR3 protein: CAWSRQVLETQYF
clone size: .; V gene: TRBV7-2; CDR3 length: 11; J gene: TRBJ2-1; D gene: .; CDR3 DNA: TGTGCCAGCAGCTCTTCGGTTGAGCAGTTCTTC; CDR3 protein: CASSSSVEQFF
clone size: .; V gene: TRBV4-2; CDR3 length: 15; J gene: TRBJ1-4; D gene: TRBD1; CDR3 DNA: TGTGCCAGCAGCCAAGAAAGGGACAGGAATGAAAAACTGTTTTTT; CDR3 protein: CASSQERDRNEKLFF
clone size: .; V gene: TRBV7-2; CDR3 length: 14; J gene: TRBJ1-1; D gene: .; CDR3 DNA: TGTGCCAGCAGCCTATCCTACAGGGTCACTGAAGCTTTCTTT; CDR3 protein: CASSLSYRVTEAFF
clone size: .; V gene: TRBV15; CDR3 length: 12; J gene: TRBJ1-5; D gene: .; CDR3 DNA: TGTGCCACCAGCAGACCCAATCAGCCCCAGCATTTT; CDR3 protein: CATSRPNQPQHF
clone size: .; V gene: TRBV7-2; CDR3 length: 16; J gene: TRBJ1-2; D gene: TRBD1; CDR3 DNA: TGTGCCAGCAGCTTACGACCGGGACAGGGTATCTATGGCTACACCTTC; CDR3 protein: CASSLRPGQGIYGYTF
clone size: .; V gene: TRBV5-6; CDR3 length: 14; J gene: TRBJ1-5; D gene: .; CDR3 DNA: TGTGCCAGCAGCTTGGGAAGGGGTTATCAGCCCCAGCATTTT; CDR3 protein: CASSLGRGYQPQHF
clone size: few; V gene: TRBV10-1; CDR3 length: 16; J gene: TRBJ2-1; D gene: TRBD2; CDR3 DNA: TGCGCCAGCAGTGATGGACTAGCGGGAAACTACAATGAGCAGTTCTTC; CDR3 protein: CASSDGLAGNYNEQFF
clone size: .; V gene: TRBV14; CDR3 length: 20; J gene: TRBJ2-1; D gene: TRBD2; CDR3 DNA: TGTGCCAGCAGCCAAGATGAGCGGACTAGAGCCGATTGGGTCTCCAATATTAAGTTCTTC; CDR3 protein: CASSQDERTRADWVSNIKFF
clone size: .; V gene: TRBV28; CDR3 length: 16; J gene: TRBJ1-5; D gene: .; CDR3 DNA: TGTGCCAGCAGTTCATCCCCGGGACACTCAACTGGGCCCCAGCATTTT; CDR3 protein: CASSSSPGHSTGPQHF
clone size: .; V gene: TRBV9; CDR3 length: 17; J gene: TRBJ2-5; D gene: TRBD2; CDR3 DNA: TGTGCCAGCAGCGTAGGGACTAGCGGGTCGATGCAAGAGACCCAGTACTTC; CDR3 protein: CASSVGTSGSMQETQYF
clone size: few; V gene: TRBV7-2; CDR3 length: 12; J gene: TRBJ2-2; D gene: .; CDR3 DNA: TGTGCCAGCAGCCAGGGAGGCGGGGAGCTGTTTTTT; CDR3 protein: CASSQGGGELFF
clone size: .; V gene: TRBV5-1; CDR3 length: 15; J gene: TRBJ2-3; D gene: TRBD2; CDR3 DNA: TGCGCCAGCAGCCTGACTAGCGGGAGAACAGATACGCAGTATTTT; CDR3 protein: CASSLTSGRTDTQYF
clone size: .; V gene: TRBV28; CDR3 length: 12; J gene: TRBJ1-5; D gene: .; CDR3 DNA: TGTGCCAGCAGCTTAGGGGGTCAGCCCCAGCATTTT; CDR3 protein: CASSLGGQPQHF
clone size: .; V gene: TRBV30; CDR3 length: 11; J gene: TRBJ2-7; D gene: TRBD1; CDR3 DNA: TGTGCCTGGATACAGGGGTACGAGCAGTACTTC; CDR3 protein: CAWIQGYEQYF
clone size: .; V gene: TRBV7-8; CDR3 length: 13; J gene: TRBJ2-5; D gene: .; CDR3 DNA: TGTGCCAGCAGCCACAGGTTCCAAGAGACCCAGTACTTC; CDR3 protein: CASSHRFQETQYF
clone size: .; V gene: TRBV7-9; CDR3 length: 15; J gene: TRBJ1-2; D gene: TRBD1; CDR3 DNA: TGTGCCAGCAGCTTTATGACAGGGGGCGCAAATGGCTACACCTTC; CDR3 protein: CASSFMTGGANGYTF
clone size: .; V gene: TRBV5-1; CDR3 length: 15; J gene: TRBJ1-6; D gene: .; CDR3 DNA: TGCGCCAGCAGCTTGGTCGGAACGCGGGGTTCACCCCTCCACTTT; CDR3 protein: CASSLVGTRGSPLHF
clone size: .; V gene: TRBV18; CDR3 length: 14; J gene: TRBJ2-7; D gene: TRBD2; CDR3 DNA: TGTGCCAGCTCACCAGAGGCGGGAGCCTACGAGCAGTACTTC; CDR3 protein: CASSPEAGAYEQYF
clone size: .; V gene: TRBV5-1; CDR3 length: 14; J gene: TRBJ1-3; D gene: .; CDR3 DNA: TGCGCCAGCAGCCCCCGGGAGTCTGGGGGCACCATATATTTT; CDR3 protein: CASSPRESGGTIYF
clone size: .; V gene: TRBV5-1; CDR3 length: 12; J gene: TRBJ1-4; D gene: .; CDR3 DNA: TGCGCCAGCTCACAGCCTAATGAAAAACTGTTTTTT; CDR3 protein: CASSQPNEKLFF
clone size: .; V gene: TRBV9; CDR3 length: 14; J gene: TRBJ2-7; D gene: .; CDR3 DNA: TGTGCCAGCAGCCCGGGAGGACAGGCGGGAGAGCAGTACTTC; CDR3 protein: CASSPGGQAGEQYF
clone size: .; V gene: TRBV21-1; CDR3 length: 17; J gene: TRBJ2-7; D gene: .; CDR3 DNA: TGTGCCAGCAGCAAATCGCTAGCGGGTGACGTCTCCTACGAGCAGTACTTC; CDR3 protein: CASSKSLAGDVSYEQYF
clone size: .; V gene: TRBV7-9; CDR3 length: 13; J gene: TRBJ1-1; D gene: .; CDR3 DNA: TGTGCCAGCAGCCCCCTCGGGGACCCGGGGGCTTTCTTT; CDR3 protein: CASSPLGDPGAFF
clone size: once; V gene: TRBV27; CDR3 length: 14; J gene: TRBJ2-7; D gene: TRBD1; CDR3 DNA: TGTGCCAGCAGTACCCGACAGGGGGCGGACGAGCAGTACTTC; CDR3 protein: CASSTRQGADEQYF
clone size: .; V gene: TRBV2; CDR3 length: 12; J gene: TRBJ2-7; D gene: .; CDR3 DNA: TGTGCCAGCATCCAGGGATCCAACGAGCAGTACTTC; CDR3 protein: CASIQGSNEQYF
clone size: .; V gene: TRBV6-6; CDR3 length: 14; J gene: TRBJ1-2; D gene: TRBD1; CDR3 DNA: TGTGCCAGCAGTCGGGACAGGGGAGACTATGGCTACACCTTC; CDR3 protein: CASSRDRGDYGYTF
clone size: .; V gene: TRBV9; CDR3 length: 12; J gene: TRBJ2-2; D gene: .; CDR3 DNA: TGTGCCAGCAGCGCCGGTCTGGGGGAGCTGTTTTTT; CDR3 protein: CASSAGLGELFF
clone size: .; V gene: TRBV6-1; CDR3 length: 16; J gene: TRBJ1-1; D gene: .; CDR3 DNA: TGTGCCATCAGTGACGCCGGGACCCAAAGGAACACTGAAGCTTTCTTT; CDR3 protein: CAISDAGTQRNTEAFF
clone size: .; V gene: TRBV10-1; CDR3 length: 15; J gene: TRBJ2-2; D gene: .; CDR3 DNA: TGCGCCAGCAGTGCTGGTGTTGGGGCTCGCGGGGAGCTGTTTTTT; CDR3 protein: CASSAGVGARGELFF
clone size: .; V gene: TRBV28; CDR3 length: 16; J gene: TRBJ2-7; D gene: .; CDR3 DNA: TGTGCCAGCAGCTCCCCCCAAGATCCAGATTTCTACGAGCAGTACTTC; CDR3 protein: CASSSPQDPDFYEQYF
clone size: .; V gene: TRBV5-5; CDR3 length: 14; J gene: TRBJ2-3; D gene: .; CDR3 DNA: TGTGCCAGCACCCCCGGAGCGGGCACAGATACGCAGTATTTT; CDR3 protein: CASTPGAGTDTQYF
clone size: .; V gene: TRBV10-3; CDR3 length: 16; J gene: TRBJ2-7; D gene: .; CDR3 DNA: TGTGCCATCAGTGTTGGGGGGACCTTACCTACCTACGAGCAGTACTTC; CDR3 protein: CAISVGGTLPTYEQYF
clone size: .; V gene: TRBV29-1; CDR3 length: 16; J gene: TRBJ1-1; D gene: .; CDR3 DNA: TGCAGCGTTGTGGTCAGGGTGATGCGGCAGAACACTGAAGCTTTCTTT; CDR3 protein: CSVVVRVMRQNTEAFF
clone size: once; V gene: TRBV7-9; CDR3 length: 14; J gene: TRBJ2-2; D gene: .; CDR3 DNA: TGTGCCAGCAGCCTAAGGATAGACACCGGGGAGCTGTTTTTT; CDR3 protein: CASSLRIDTGELFF
clone size: .; V gene: TRBV21-1; CDR3 length: 14; J gene: TRBJ1-2; D gene: .; CDR3 DNA: TGTGCCAGCAGTAGTCTCGTGACTAACTATGGCTACACCTTC; CDR3 protein: CASSSLVTNYGYTF
clone size: once; V gene: TRBV19; CDR3 length: 16; J gene: TRBJ2-1; D gene: .; CDR3 DNA: TGTGCCAGTAGTATGGCGGACTCAAGCATGTTCAATGAGCAGTTCTTC; CDR3 protein: CASSMADSSMFNEQFF
clone size: .; V gene: TRBV5-4; CDR3 length: 16; J gene: TRBJ2-1; D gene: TRBD2; CDR3 DNA: TGTGCCAGCAGCTCCCCCGGGACTAGCGGGGGTGATGAGCAGTTCTTC; CDR3 protein: CASSSPGTSGGDEQFF
clone size: .; V gene: TRBV5-1; CDR3 length: 15; J gene: TRBJ2-1; D gene: .; CDR3 DNA: TGCGCCAGCAGCTTGTTGTCTAGTTCCTACAATGAGCAGTTCTTC; CDR3 protein: CASSLLSSSYNEQFF
clone size: .; V gene: TRBV2; CDR3 length: 13; J gene: TRBJ2-3; D gene: .; CDR3 DNA: TGTGCCAGCAGTGATGTGGTGGCAGATACGCAGTATTTT; CDR3 protein: CASSDVVADTQYF
clone size: .; V gene: TRBV7-7; CDR3 length: 15; J gene: TRBJ2-1; D gene: .; CDR3 DNA: TGTGCCAGCAGTCCCCTTGGCCAAGTAAACAATGAGCAGTTCTTC; CDR3 protein: CASSPLGQVNNEQFF
clone size: .; V gene: TRBV5-1; CDR3 length: 14; J gene: TRBJ2-3; D gene: .; CDR3 DNA: TGCGCCACCACTAAGGAGGGGTGGACAGATACGCAGTATTTT; CDR3 protein: CATTKEGWTDTQYF
clone size: once; V gene: TRBV11-2; CDR3 length: 15; J gene: TRBJ2-3; D gene: TRBD2; CDR3 DNA: TGTGCCAGCAGCCTACTAGCGGCACCTGCAGATACGCAGTATTTT; CDR3 protein: CASSLLAAPADTQYF
clone size: .; V gene: TRBV6-6; CDR3 length: 14; J gene: TRBJ2-2; D gene: .; CDR3 DNA: TGTGCCAGCATTCAGAATGCGAACACCGGGGAGCTGTTTTTT; CDR3 protein: CASIQNANTGELFF
clone size: once; V gene: TRBV4-1; CDR3 length: 16; J gene: TRBJ1-5; D gene: .; CDR3 DNA: TGCGCCAGCAGCCTAGGCGGCAGGGGAAGCAATCAGCCCCAGCATTTT; CDR3 protein: CASSLGGRGSNQPQHF
clone size: .; V gene: TRBV5-1; CDR3 length: 14; J gene: TRBJ2-3; D gene: .; CDR3 DNA: TGCGCCAGCAGGTCCGGGACTAGCACAGATACGCAGTATTTT; CDR3 protein: CASRSGTSTDTQYF
clone size: once; V gene: TRBV6-5; CDR3 length: 13; J gene: TRBJ2-5; D gene: TRBD2; CDR3 DNA: TGTGCCAGCAGGGTCGCGGGAGGTGAGACCCAGTACTTC; CDR3 protein: CASRVAGGETQYF
clone size: .; V gene: TRBV5-1; CDR3 length: 17; J gene: TRBJ2-1; D gene: TRBD2; CDR3 DNA: TGCGCCAGCAGCCGATCGGGACTAGCGGGAGAGGACGATGAGCAGTTCTTC; CDR3 protein: CASSRSGLAGEDDEQFF
clone size: .; V gene: TRBV7-2; CDR3 length: 15; J gene: TRBJ1-6; D gene: .; CDR3 DNA: TGTGCCAGCAGCTTAGAGCCAGGGACGGGATCACCCCTCCACTTT; CDR3 protein: CASSLEPGTGSPLHF
clone size: .; V gene: TRBV27; CDR3 length: 14; J gene: TRBJ2-7; D gene: .; CDR3 DNA: TGTGCCAGCAGTTTGGGGGGACGGGGCTACGAGCAGTACTTC; CDR3 protein: CASSLGGRGYEQYF
clone size: .; V gene: TRBV9; CDR3 length: 14; J gene: TRBJ1-1; D gene: .; CDR3 DNA: TGTGCCAGCAGCGTAGGTAGTCAAGGCACTGAAGCTTTCTTT; CDR3 protein: CASSVGSQGTEAFF
clone size: .; V gene: TRBV6-5; CDR3 length: 13; J gene: TRBJ2-3; D gene: TRBD1; CDR3 DNA: TGTGCCAGCAGGGACAGGGGAACAGATACGCAGTATTTT; CDR3 protein: CASRDRGTDTQYF
clone size: once; V gene: TRBV5-1; CDR3 length: 12; J gene: TRBJ1-1; D gene: TRBD1; CDR3 DNA: TGCGCCAGCAGCCGGGACAGAGGTGAAGCTTTCTTT; CDR3 protein: CASSRDRGEAFF
clone size: .; V gene: TRBV2; CDR3 length: 16; J gene: TRBJ2-3; D gene: TRBD2; CDR3 DNA: TGTGCCAGCATTTTCTCGCGGGGAGGGGGCACAGATACGCAGTATTTT; CDR3 protein: CASIFSRGGGTDTQYF
clone size: .; V gene: TRBV6-1; CDR3 length: 15; J gene: TRBJ1-2; D gene: .; CDR3 DNA: TGTGCCAGCAGTGAAGCCCCGACAGGAGACTATGGCTACACCTTC; CDR3 protein: CASSEAPTGDYGYTF
clone size: .; V gene: TRBV9; CDR3 length: 14; J gene: TRBJ2-2; D gene: .; CDR3 DNA: TGTGCCAGCAGCGACGGATCGAACACCGGGGAGCTGTTTTTT; CDR3 protein: CASSDGSNTGELFF
clone size: .; V gene: TRBV5-1; CDR3 length: 14; J gene: TRBJ1-4; D gene: .; CDR3 DNA: TGCGCCAGCAGCTTGGAAACGTACCAGGAAAAACTGTTTTTT; CDR3 protein: CASSLETYQEKLFF